Listed below are T cell receptor beta chains from one sample, sequenced in a study of shared clonotypes between healthy human individuals. Assay: immunoSEQ multiplex PCR; the TCRdb copy retains only in-frame clones and omits some. The repertoire has some 2 million clones, 85% to 95% of them found once; the top ten carry about 1.1%. The material sequenced was naive CD8+ T cells sorted from blood. Source of these receptors: a man between 18 and 29 years old in good health. The CDR3 runs from the conserved cysteine through the conserved F or W.

CDR3	V
CASSLGQRDTQYF	TRBV5-4
CASSYSGGTTNEQFF	TRBV13
CASTLVGKETQYF	TRBV13
CARGTGVYEQYF	TRBV30
CASSLPEGDFLTDTQYF	TRBV9
CASTGGELLKGYTF	TRBV6-1
CASTLAGGLLPSTDTQYF	TRBV2
CASSEEYEGTGNTIYF	TRBV6-1
CASSLGGESYEQYF	TRBV5-8
CASSFQGEDQETQYF	TRBV28
CAWSPPRGSFQETQYF	TRBV30
CASSLEGNEQYF	TRBV13
CASSPETGEHYGYTF	TRBV13
CSATGERGYTF	TRBV20-1
CASSEAFGHEQYF	TRBV10-1
CASSDGLEAFF	TRBV10-1